What follows describes a single T cell receptor beta chain. The target antigen is unknown. The data stem from a study of T cell responses to AZD1222 COVID-19 vaccine. Study-wide results and caveats: The donors showed a predominance of white British ancestry and of females, with possible underestimation of clonal diversity. A reported finding is that nearly half of spike-specific TCRs target unmutated variant regions. Repertoire sampling occurred only after the peak T cell response.

The germline CDR1 and CDR2 sequences are ENHRY and SYGVKD. The CDR3 totals 15 residues. V was trimmed by 3 bases and J by 4 bases, leaving 13 bases between them. Here immunoSEQ multiplex PCR was the method, and the copy in TCRdb shows in-frame clones only, minus some. This sample has 100,000 to 150,000 clones, with around 93% found just once. The V call is TRBV10-3, the J call TRBJ1-3; D is unclear. The clonotype originates from an adult in good health. The sample was peripheral blood, taken on day 0 of AZD1222 vaccination. CDR3 nucleotide sequence: TGTGCCATCAGTGATATATTGGGATCCGGAAACACCATATATTTT. The encoded protein is CAISDILGSGNTIYF.